The 22 T cell receptor beta chains listed next were all sequenced from one sample in a study of cytomegalovirus exposure and HLA in healthy donors. The PCR made use of 60 Vbeta and 13 Jbeta primers. The method was immunoSEQ multiplex PCR; TCRdb's version includes in-frame clones alone and lacks a portion of them. This sample has around 91,000 clones, with around 60% found just once. Sequenced material: PBMCs. The receptors originated from a man aged 60 to 75 in good health and CMV-seronegative.

This chain connects TRBV6-4 to TRBJ1-2; 11 bases are a match to TRBD1. In germline, CDR1 is MRHNA, CDR2 SNTAGT. The CDR3 runs 17 residues. After removal of 6 bases from V and 0 bases from J, the junction contained 9 bases not matched to a gene. Here the CDR3 reads CASRHGTGGQANYGYTF. CDR3 nucleotides: TGTGCCAGCAGACACGGGACAGGGGGGCAAGCTAACTATGGCTACACCTTC.

This clone was counted a few times. The rearrangement uses TRBV4-1 and TRBJ1-1, with 9 bases matching TRBD1. V shed 6 bases and J 5 bases; nucleotides not matched to a gene: 7. The CDR3 totals 14 residues. In germline, CDR1 is MGHRA, CDR2 YSYEKL. DNA of the CDR3: TGCGCCAGCAGTCGACAGGGGGATTGGACTGAAGCTTTCTTT. The encoded protein is CASSRQGDWTEAFF.

This clone was found many times. V gene TRBV10-2 combines with J gene TRBJ2-2, with 11 positions matching TRBD1. This CDR3 region has 12 residues. V lost 8 bases and J lost 15; bases outside the gene matches: 8. Looked up from germline, CDR1 is WSHSY and CDR2 is SAAADI. CDR3 in amino acids: CASSLGDRGLFF. For the CDR3, the DNA is TGCGCCAGCTCCTTAGGGGACAGGGGGTTGTTTTTT.

The V and J genes are TRBV7-8 and TRBJ2-7; TRBD1 aligns across 11 bases. This CDR3 is built from 15 residues. Losses at the gene ends were 1 base for V and 5 bases for J; bases not matched to a gene: 4. Germline lookup yields CDR1 SGHVS and CDR2 FQNEAQ. CDR3 in DNA: TGTGCCAGCAGCTTAGGGGGACAGGGGGGAGACGAGCAGTACTTC. Protein product: CASSLGGQGGDEQYF.

The V and J genes are TRBV10-3 and TRBJ1-1, with D possibly being TRBD1 (6 bases). There are 11 residues in the CDR3. The V end was cut by 6 bases, the J end by 7 bases, with 9 bases between. Per germline, CDR1 ENHRY and CDR2 SYGVKD. In DNA, the CDR3 is TGTGCCATCAGGGACAGAGTTGAAGCTTTCTTT. It yields the protein CAIRDRVEAFF.

This clone was recorded a few times. The rearrangement links TRBV7-9 to TRBJ1-1; a weak D match, TRBD1 (5 bases). Germline V gives CDR1 SEHNR, CDR2 FQNEAQ (reference sequence). Trimming stripped 5 bases from V and 10 bases from J, with 20 bases between. The CDR3 extends over 14 amino acids. CDR3 sequence (DNA): TGTGCCAGCAGCAAGCAGGGTGCCTTTAGTGGAGCTTTCTTT. The encoded protein is CASSKQGAFSGAFF.

This rearrangement joins TRBV4-1 to TRBJ1-1; 7 bases are a match to TRBD1. The CDR3 extends over 16 amino acids. CDR1 and CDR2 (germline): MGHRA, YSYEKL. The V segment lost 6 bases and the J segment 0 bases; nucleotides outside the gene matches: 10. CDR3 in amino acids: CASRPIRTGMNTEAFF. The CDR3 nucleotides read TGCGCCAGCAGACCGATTAGGACAGGCATGAACACTGAAGCTTTCTTT.

The DNA of the CDR3 is TGCGCCAGCAGCCAAGTCCCAGACAACTACGAGCAGTACTTC. This sequence encodes CASSQVPDNYEQYF. The chain uses TRBV5-1 and TRBJ2-7; D gene uncertain. The V gene lost 4 bases and the J gene lost 3 bases, with 14 bases spanning the gap. The CDR3 is 14 amino acids. Germline V gene data show CDR1 as SGHRS and CDR2 as YFSETQ.

The chain is built from TRBV12-5 and TRBJ2-1; 9 bases align to TRBD2. The CDR3 runs 17 residues. Germline V gene data show CDR1 as LGHNT and CDR2 as FRNRAP. V lost 2 bases and J lost 8; bases outside the gene matches: 13. The CDR3 nucleotides are TGTGCTAGTGGTTTGTGGCTCCGTGCGGGAGGGTTGGATGAGCAGTTCTTC. This codes for CASGLWLRAGGLDEQFF.

The V gene is TRBV11-2, the J gene TRBJ1-4; a weak D match, TRBD1 (6 bases). CDR3 length equals 15 residues. Germline loops: CDR1 SGHAT, CDR2 FQNNGV. Trimming removed 5 bases from V and 5 bases from J, with 15 bases in between. The CDR3: CASSPRGGPNEKLFF. CDR3 sequence (DNA): TGTGCCAGCAGCCCTAGGGGGGGCCCAAATGAAAAACTGTTTTTT.

The rearrangement joins TRBV6-5 to TRBJ2-2; weak D call: TRBD1 (5 bases). CDR1 is MNHEY and CDR2 is SVGAGI in the germline V gene. The CDR3 is 15 amino acids. Trimming removed 2 bases from V and 4 bases from J, with 11 bases in between. The CDR3 sequence is CASSYPTGSTGELFF. CDR3 coding DNA: TGTGCCAGCAGTTACCCCACAGGTTCCACCGGGGAGCTGTTTTTT.

The sample holds a few counts of this clone. V gene TRBV9 combines with J gene TRBJ2-7, with 8 bases matching TRBD2. Germline V gene lookup returns CDR1 SGDLS and CDR2 YYNGEE. The CDR3 covers 13 residues. V lost 4 bases, J lost 7 bases, and 7 bases stayed unmatched. The CDR3 reads CASSPRTSLEQYF. DNA of the CDR3: TGTGCCAGCAGCCCGCGGACTAGCTTAGAGCAGTACTTC.

This clone is deemed medium-sized (0.01 to 0.1%). In DNA form, the CDR3 reads TGTGCCAGCAGCTTAGACGGACAGGTGAACACTGAAGCTTTCTTT. This sequence encodes CASSLDGQVNTEAFF. The chain uses TRBV7-6 and TRBJ1-1; TRBD1 aligns across 7 bases. V shed 1 base and J 0 bases; nucleotides not matched to a gene: 2. This CDR3 is built from 15 residues. From germline, CDR1 is SGHVS and CDR2 FNYEAQ.

Only one count was recorded for this clone. This chain connects TRBV5-1 to TRBJ2-7; possibly TRBD1 for D (6 bases). The V and J ends lost 4 bases and 2 bases respectively, with 13 bases between them. This CDR3 region has 14 residues. The germline V gene encodes CDR1 SGHRS and CDR2 YFSETQ. CDR3 amino acids: CASSPVRGTYEQYF. CDR3 sequence (DNA): TGCGCCAGCAGCCCGGTTAGGGGGACCTACGAGCAGTACTTC. Drawing the rest from reference TRBV5-1 and TRBJ2-7, the complete variable domain is KAGVTQTPRYLIKTRGQQVTLSCSPISGHRSVSWYQQTPGQGLQFLFEYFSETQRNKGNFPGRFSGRQFSNSRSEMNVSTLELGDSALYLCASSPVRGTYEQYFGPGTRLTVT.

The chain recombines TRBV4-2 with TRBJ2-7; 10 positions agree with TRBD2. Germline V gene data show CDR1 as LGHNA and CDR2 as YNFKEQ. This CDR3 is built from 18 residues. Losses at the gene ends were 4 bases for V and 2 bases for J; bases not matched to a gene: 14. The CDR3 spells CASSRLAGVAGGPYEQYF. CDR3 nucleotides: TGTGCCAGCAGCCGATTGGCGGGGGTAGCGGGGGGACCCTACGAGCAGTACTTC.

This clone appeared a few times. This rearrangement joins TRBV10-2 to TRBJ2-5; D not certain. CDR3 length: 16 residues. Trimming removed 4 bases at V and 4 bases at J, with 19 bases between. Germline V lookup: CDR1 WSHSY, CDR2 SAAADI. CDR3 DNA sequence: TGCGCCAGCAGTGTAAGAGAGGTTCTTTGGCGAGAGACCCAGTACTTC. Translation gives CASSVREVLWRETQYF.

The chain recombines TRBV7-2 with TRBJ2-5; D possibly corresponds to TRBD1 (6 bases). The CDR3 has 18 residues. Per germline, CDR1 SGHTA and CDR2 FQGNSA. V was shortened by 5 bases and J by 5 bases, with 27 bases between the two germline ends. Here the CDR3 reads CASSPKRPGAPVVETQYF. The CDR3 DNA reads TGTGCCAGCAGCCCCAAACGCCCAGGGGCCCCCGTGGTGGAGACCCAGTACTTC.

This clone appeared a few times. The chain recombines TRBV6-1 with TRBJ1-5, with TRBD1 matching over 8 bases. V was clipped by 6 bases and J by 6 bases; unmatched bases: 4. Germline CDR1 and CDR2: MNHNS and SASEGT. CDR3 length: 13 residues. CDR3 protein: CASSLDRGQPQHF. CDR3 sequence (DNA): TGTGCCAGCAGCCTCGACAGGGGTCAGCCCCAGCATTTT.

The chain joins TRBV2 to TRBJ1-2; 10 bases fit TRBD1. Germline V gives CDR1 SNHLY, CDR2 FYNNEI. The V segment lost 3 bases and the J segment 4 bases; nucleotides outside the gene matches: 8. This CDR3 contains 16 residues. This CDR3 is CASSDSRTGGSYGYTF. In DNA, the CDR3 is TGTGCCAGCAGTGATAGCAGGACAGGGGGGAGCTATGGCTACACCTTC.

The J gene is TRBJ1-1, the V gene TRBV28; D gene unclear. The germline CDR1 and CDR2 sequences are MDHEN and SYDVKM. The CDR3 totals 12 residues. V lost 5 bases to trimming and J lost 1 base, with 5 bases between them. CDR3 sequence reads: CASSIKNTEAFF. CDR3 in DNA: TGTGCCAGCAGTATCAAGAACACTGAAGCTTTCTTT. The full variable domain, with the rest looked up from reference TRBV28 and TRBJ1-1, is DVKVTQSSRYLVKRTGEKVFLECVQDMDHENMFWYRQDPGLGLRLIYFSYDVKMKEKGDIPEGYSVSREKKERFSLILESASTNQTSMYLCASSIKNTEAFFGQGTRLTVV.

The chain employs TRBV5-1 and TRBJ2-5, with D maybe TRBD2 (6 bases). V shed 5 bases and J shed 2 bases, with 13 bases lying between them. Germline V gives CDR1 SGHRS, CDR2 YFSETQ. The CDR3 length is 14 residues. The CDR3 spells CASRAGSQQETQYF. CDR3 sequence (DNA): TGCGCCAGCAGGGCCGGGAGCCAACAAGAGACCCAGTACTTC.

This clone was picked up one time. The rearrangement joins TRBV7-9 to TRBJ1-1; possibly TRBD1 for D (6 bases). The germline gives CDR1 SEHNR, CDR2 FQNEAQ (reference sequence). The CDR3 totals 13 residues. V gave up 5 bases and J gave up 2 bases, with 9 bases separating them. CDR3 region: CASSRTVNTEAFF. CDR3 DNA: TGTGCCAGCAGCCGGACAGTCAACACTGAAGCTTTCTTT.